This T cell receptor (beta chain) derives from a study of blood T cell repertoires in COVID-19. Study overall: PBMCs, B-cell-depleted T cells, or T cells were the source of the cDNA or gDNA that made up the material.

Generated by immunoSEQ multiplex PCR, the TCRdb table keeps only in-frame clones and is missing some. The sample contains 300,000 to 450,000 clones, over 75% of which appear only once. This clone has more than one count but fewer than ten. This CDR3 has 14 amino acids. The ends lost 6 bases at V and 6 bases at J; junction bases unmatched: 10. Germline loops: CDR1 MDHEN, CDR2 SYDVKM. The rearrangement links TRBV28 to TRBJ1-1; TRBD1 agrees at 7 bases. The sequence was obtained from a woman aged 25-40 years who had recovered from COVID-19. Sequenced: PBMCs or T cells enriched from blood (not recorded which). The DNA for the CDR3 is TGTGCCAGCAGCCGACCCGCAGGGGGGCCTGAAGCTTTCTTT. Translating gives CASSRPAGGPEAFF.